A single sample is the source of the 9 T cell receptor beta chains below, sequenced in a study of shared clonotypes between healthy human individuals (dated by TCRdb to between 2020 and 2021). Library preparation employed the immunoSEQ multiplex PCR assay. The table comes from immuneACCESS by way of TCRdb, which keeps in-frame sequences with V and J called. Part of the clones is missing from these tables; in studies checked, under half for an unresolved V gene and the rest for unknown reasons. In all, the sample holds roughly 2.4 million clones, and more than 90% of those were seen once. The top ten constitute 0.1% to 0.15% of the sample. The sample taken for sequencing was naive CD4+ T cells sorted from blood. This sample's cell subset or site label indicates: CD45RA+ positively selected. The receptors shown here come from a man aged 18 to 30 in good health.

The chain carries TRBV5-4 and TRBJ2-5; 10 bases line up with TRBD1. From germline, CDR1 is SGHNT and CDR2 YYREEE (reference sequence). With 5 bases clipped from V and 5 bases from J, the junction kept 15 bases outside the gene matches. There are 17 residues in the CDR3. For the CDR3, the DNA is TGTGCCAGCAGTCACGCCGGGACAGGGGTTTTCGGGGAGACCCAGTACTTC. As protein: CASSHAGTGVFGETQYF.

This chain joins TRBV18 and TRBJ2-7, with unresolved D. Germline CDR1 KGHSH, CDR2 LQKENI. CDR3 length equals 14 residues. Trimming shortened V by 5 bases and J by 0 bases, and 11 bases separated the two germline ends. The CDR3 bases are TGTGCCAGCTCAGGCGGCCGTGGCTCCTACGAGCAGTACTTC. Residues: CASSGGRGSYEQYF.

The chain recombines TRBV7-2 with TRBJ1-6; 9 positions agree with TRBD1. The CDR3 totals 15 residues. V shed 0 bases and J 11 bases; nucleotides not matched to a gene: 5. Germline CDR1 is SGHTA and CDR2 is FQGNSA. The CDR3 sequence is CASSLAGQGGPPLHF. Written as DNA, the CDR3 is TGTGCCAGCAGCTTAGCGGGACAGGGTGGTCCACCCCTCCACTTT.

The rearrangement links TRBV14 to TRBJ2-7; TRBD2 aligns across 10 bases. There are 13 residues in the CDR3. Germline CDR1 and CDR2: SGHDN and FVKESK. The junction had 4 bases not matched to a gene; V was cut back by 6 bases and J by 5 bases. The CDR3 region has the DNA TGTGCCAGCAGATTAGCGGGAGGTAACGAGCAGTACTTC. This sequence encodes CASRLAGGNEQYF.

The CDR3 DNA reads as TGCGCCAGCAGCTTGGGATCAGTTCTCTCTGGAAACACCATATATTTT. This codes for CASSLGSVLSGNTIYF. The rearrangement uses TRBV5-1 and TRBJ1-3, with no clear D. Looked up from germline, CDR1 is SGHRS and CDR2 is YFSETQ. The CDR3 extends over 16 amino acids. Trimming cost V 0 bases and J 0 bases, with 10 bases left between them.

A word on this clone: Other DNA sequences of this sample code for an identical CDR3. The genes are TRBV5-1 and TRBJ1-3; 9 positions match TRBD1. Germline V lookup: CDR1 SGHRS, CDR2 YFSETQ. The CDR3 has 15 amino acids. Trimming removed 1 base from V and 5 bases from J; junction bases left unmatched: 4. The CDR3 is CASSLTGQGRNTIYF. For the CDR3, the DNA is TGCGCCAGCAGCTTGACGGGACAGGGTAGAAACACCATATATTTT.

DNA of the CDR3: TGTGCCTGGATCCCCCGCCCCCCTACTGGTACCGGGGAGCTGTTTTTT. Its protein product is CAWIPRPPTGTGELFF. This sequence joins TRBV30 and TRBJ2-2, with unresolved D. CDR3 size: 16 residues. The V and J ends lost 4 bases and 5 bases respectively, with 20 bases between them. The germline gives CDR1 GTSNPN, CDR2 SVGIG (reference sequence). Full variable domain (remainder filled in from reference TRBV30 and TRBJ2-2): SQTIHQWPATLVQPVGSPLSLECTVEGTSNPNLYWYRQAAGRGLQLLFYSVGIGQISSEVPQNLSASRPQDRQFILSSKKLLLSDSGFYLCAWIPRPPTGTGELFFGEGSRLTVL.

The chain couples TRBV19 to TRBJ2-6; 8 positions agree with TRBD1. V was clipped by 4 bases and J by 2 bases; unmatched bases: 4. CDR3 length: 16 amino acids. Per the germline V gene, CDR1 is LNHDA and CDR2 is SQIVND (reference sequence). Written as DNA, the CDR3 is TGTGCCAGTAGTAATCAGGGGGCGGCTGGGGCCAACGTCCTGACTTTC. Encoded protein: CASSNQGAAGANVLTF. Variable domain in full (rest from reference TRBV19 and TRBJ2-6): DGGITQSPKYLFRKEGQNVTLSCEQNLNHDAMYWYRQDPGQGLRLIYYSQIVNDFQKGDIAEGYSVSREKKESFPLTVTSAQKNPTAFYLCASSNQGAAGANVLTFGAGSRLTVL.

The J gene is TRBJ2-7, the V gene TRBV6-1; 10 nucleotides align to TRBD1. CDR1 is MNHNS and CDR2 is SASEGT in the germline V gene. V shed 4 bases, J shed 12 bases, and the junction held 12 bases outside the gene matches. The CDR3 runs to 14 residues. CDR3: CASSVHRDRGDGYF. As DNA, the CDR3 is TGTGCCAGCAGTGTTCACCGGGACAGGGGAGACGGGTACTTC.